This T cell receptor (beta chain) was recorded in a study of blood T cell repertoires in COVID-19. At the level of the study: Acute-phase and convalescent COVID-19 samples originated in the United States, Italy and Spain. Sample material is recorded as cDNA or gDNA derived from T cells, B-cell-depleted T cells, or PBMCs.

This CDR3 has 18 residues. Germline V gene lookup returns CDR1 MNHNY and CDR2 SVGAGI (reference sequence). V was trimmed by 5 bases and J by 1 base, leaving 24 bases between them. Participants, roughly 18 to 89 years old, spanned more than 20 US areas. Study processing details: Estimation of nucleated cell counts relied on the amplification of reference gene primers. Profiled with immunoSEQ multiplex PCR; TCRdb holds only in-frame clones, not every one. Clone size and V and J calls were adopted from that table, with D and trimming inferred from the DNA. The sample has 250,000 or so clones, more than 80% seen once.

The TCR comes from a woman aged 30 to 39 with acute COVID-19. The chain employs TRBV6-6 and TRBJ2-7; TRBD1 might be the D (6 bases). Specimen: PBMCs or T cells enriched from blood (not recorded which). CDR3 nucleotide sequence: TGTGCCAGCAGTCGTTTTCAGGGATCTCGGGACACTTCCTACGAGCAGTACTTC. Its translation is CASSRFQGSRDTSYEQYF.